The source of this T cell receptor beta chain is a study of blood T cell repertoires in COVID-19. Study-wide context: T cells, B-cell-depleted T cells, or PBMCs supplied cDNA or gDNA.

In the authors' methods: Estimation of nucleated cell counts relied on the amplification of reference gene primers. Some clones are missing from TCRdb's copy, which holds only in-frame ones; the method was immunoSEQ multiplex PCR. That table is the source of V, J and clone size, and D and trimming were worked out from the DNA. In the table there are approximately 90,000 clones, roughly 83% of which are singletons. Trimming took 1 base from V and 4 from J, leaving 8 bases between them. The length of the CDR3 is 14 residues. Germline V CDR1 and CDR2: MGHRA, YSYEKL. This TCR came from an elderly woman with active or convalescent COVID-19. The specimen was peripheral blood. The V gene is TRBV4-1, the J gene TRBJ2-1; D call uncertain. The CDR3 protein is CASSQAVTYNEQFF. The DNA for the CDR3 is TGCGCCAGCAGCCAAGCCGTGACTTACAATGAGCAGTTCTTC.